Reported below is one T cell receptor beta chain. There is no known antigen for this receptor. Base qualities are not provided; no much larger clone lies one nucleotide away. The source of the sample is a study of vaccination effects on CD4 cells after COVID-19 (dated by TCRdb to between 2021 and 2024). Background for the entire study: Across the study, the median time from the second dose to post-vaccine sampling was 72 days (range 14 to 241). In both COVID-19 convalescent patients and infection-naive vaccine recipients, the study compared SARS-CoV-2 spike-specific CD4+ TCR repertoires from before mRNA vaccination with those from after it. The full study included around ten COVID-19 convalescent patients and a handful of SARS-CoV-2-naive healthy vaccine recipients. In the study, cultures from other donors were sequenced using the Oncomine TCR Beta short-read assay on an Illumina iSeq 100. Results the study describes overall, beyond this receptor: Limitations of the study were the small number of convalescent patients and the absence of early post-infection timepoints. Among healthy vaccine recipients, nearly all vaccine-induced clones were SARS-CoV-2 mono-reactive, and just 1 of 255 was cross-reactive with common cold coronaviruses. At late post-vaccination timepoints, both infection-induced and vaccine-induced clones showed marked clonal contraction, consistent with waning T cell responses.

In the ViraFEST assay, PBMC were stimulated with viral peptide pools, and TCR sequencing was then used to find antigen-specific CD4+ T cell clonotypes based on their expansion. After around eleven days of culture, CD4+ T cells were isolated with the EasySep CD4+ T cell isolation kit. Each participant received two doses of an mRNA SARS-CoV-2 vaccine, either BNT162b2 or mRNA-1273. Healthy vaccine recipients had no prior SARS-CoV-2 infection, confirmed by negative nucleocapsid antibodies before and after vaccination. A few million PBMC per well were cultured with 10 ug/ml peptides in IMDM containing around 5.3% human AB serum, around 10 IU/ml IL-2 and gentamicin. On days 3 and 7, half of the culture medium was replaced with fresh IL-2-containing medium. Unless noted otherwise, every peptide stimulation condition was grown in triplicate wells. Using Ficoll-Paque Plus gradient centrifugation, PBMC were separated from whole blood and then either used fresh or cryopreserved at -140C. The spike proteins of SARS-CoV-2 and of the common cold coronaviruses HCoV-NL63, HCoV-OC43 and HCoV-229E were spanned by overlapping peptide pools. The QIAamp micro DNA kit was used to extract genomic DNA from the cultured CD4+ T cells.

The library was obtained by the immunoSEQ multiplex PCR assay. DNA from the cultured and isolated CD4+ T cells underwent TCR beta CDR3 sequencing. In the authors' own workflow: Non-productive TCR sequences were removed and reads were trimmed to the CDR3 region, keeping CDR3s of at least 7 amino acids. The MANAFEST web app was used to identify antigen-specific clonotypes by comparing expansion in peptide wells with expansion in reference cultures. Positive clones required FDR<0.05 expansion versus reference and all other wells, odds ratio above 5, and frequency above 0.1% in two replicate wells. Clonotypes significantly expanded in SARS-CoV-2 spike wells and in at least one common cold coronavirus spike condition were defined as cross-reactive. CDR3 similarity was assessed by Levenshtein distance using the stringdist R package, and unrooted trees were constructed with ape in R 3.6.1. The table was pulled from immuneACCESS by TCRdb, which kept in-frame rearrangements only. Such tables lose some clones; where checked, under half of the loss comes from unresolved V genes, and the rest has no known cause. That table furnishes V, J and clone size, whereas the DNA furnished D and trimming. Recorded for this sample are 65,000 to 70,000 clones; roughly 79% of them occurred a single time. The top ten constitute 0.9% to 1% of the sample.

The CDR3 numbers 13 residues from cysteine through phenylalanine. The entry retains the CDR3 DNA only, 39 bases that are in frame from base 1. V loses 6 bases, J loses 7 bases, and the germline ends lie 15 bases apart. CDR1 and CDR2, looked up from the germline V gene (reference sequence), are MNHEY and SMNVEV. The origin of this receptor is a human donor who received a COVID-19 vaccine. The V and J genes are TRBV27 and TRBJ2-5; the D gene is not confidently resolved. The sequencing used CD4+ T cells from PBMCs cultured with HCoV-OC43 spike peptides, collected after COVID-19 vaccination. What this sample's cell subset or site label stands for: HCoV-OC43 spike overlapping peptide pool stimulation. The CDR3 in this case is CASSPIELATQYF. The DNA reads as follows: TGTGCCAGCAGCCCTATCGAGCTTGCGACCCAGTACTTC.